Listed here is a single T cell receptor beta chain. The sample comes from a study of blood T cell repertoires in COVID-19. Study at large: There were acute and convalescent COVID-19 samples, and they came from the United States, Italy and Spain. PBMCs, B-cell-depleted T cells, or T cells were the source of the cDNA or gDNA that made up the material.

Authors' analysis steps: Amplifying reference gene primers gave estimates of nucleated cell counts. Data came from immunoSEQ multiplex PCR; TCRdb stores just in-frame clones and leaves some out. V and J calls and clone size are as listed in that table; D and trimming were resolved from the DNA. This table holds roughly 24,000 clones, 75% to 85% found once. The germline V gene has CDR1 SQVTM and CDR2 ANQGSEA. This CDR3 region has 14 residues. Trimming stripped 6 bases from V and 1 base from J, with 10 bases between. The chain employs TRBV29-1 and TRBJ2-6; a weak D match, TRBD1 (6 bases). The sequence was obtained from a man aged 70 or older with acute or convalescent COVID-19. The specimen was peripheral blood. The CDR3 spells CSVGDISGANVLTF. The DNA for the CDR3 is TGCAGCGTAGGGGACATATCTGGGGCCAACGTCCTGACTTTC.